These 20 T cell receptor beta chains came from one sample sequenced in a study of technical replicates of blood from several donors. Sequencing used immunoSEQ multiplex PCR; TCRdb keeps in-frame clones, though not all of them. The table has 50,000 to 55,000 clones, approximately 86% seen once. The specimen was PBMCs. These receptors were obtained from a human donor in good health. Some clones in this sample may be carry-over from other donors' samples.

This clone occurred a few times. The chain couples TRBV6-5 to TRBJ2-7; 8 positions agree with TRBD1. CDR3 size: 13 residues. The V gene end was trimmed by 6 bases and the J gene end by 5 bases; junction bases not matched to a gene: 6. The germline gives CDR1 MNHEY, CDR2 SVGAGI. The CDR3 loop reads CASSRQGYDEQYF. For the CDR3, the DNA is TGTGCCAGCAGCCGACAGGGGTACGACGAGCAGTACTTC.

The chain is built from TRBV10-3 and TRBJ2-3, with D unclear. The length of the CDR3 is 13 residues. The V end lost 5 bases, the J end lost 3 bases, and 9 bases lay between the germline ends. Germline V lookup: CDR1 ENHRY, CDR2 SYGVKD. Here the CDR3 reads CAISTGPTDTQYF. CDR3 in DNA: TGTGCCATCAGTACGGGTCCTACAGATACGCAGTATTTT.

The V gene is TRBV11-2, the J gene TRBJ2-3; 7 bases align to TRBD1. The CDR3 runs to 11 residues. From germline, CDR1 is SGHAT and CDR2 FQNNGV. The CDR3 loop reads CAKGATDTQYF. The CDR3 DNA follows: TGTGCAAAGGGGGCAACAGATACGCAGTATTTT.

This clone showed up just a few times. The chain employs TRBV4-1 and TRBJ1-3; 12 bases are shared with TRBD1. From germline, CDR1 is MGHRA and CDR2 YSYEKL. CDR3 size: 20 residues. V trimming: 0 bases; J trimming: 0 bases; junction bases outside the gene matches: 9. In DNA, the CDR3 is TGCGCCAGCAGCCAAGACGTCCGGGACAGGGGGCTTGCCTCTGGAAACACCATATATTTT. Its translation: CASSQDVRDRGLASGNTIYF.

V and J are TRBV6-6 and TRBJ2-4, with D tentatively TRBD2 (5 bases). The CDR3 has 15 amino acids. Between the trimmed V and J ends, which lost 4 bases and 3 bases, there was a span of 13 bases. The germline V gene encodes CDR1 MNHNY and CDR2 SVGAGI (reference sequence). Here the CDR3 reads CASSWISGGKNIQYF. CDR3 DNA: TGTGCCAGCAGTTGGATATCCGGAGGCAAAAACATTCAGTACTTC.

The CDR3 sequence is CSVCPAGGSSNLRGQYF. For the CDR3, the DNA is TGCAGCGTTTGTCCGGCAGGGGGCTCTTCCAACTTACGAGGGCAGTACTTC. This chain links TRBV29-1 with TRBJ2-7; the match to TRBD1 covers 8 bases. Losses at the gene ends were 5 bases for V and 9 bases for J; bases not matched to a gene: 24. CDR1 and CDR2 from the germline V gene are SQVTM and ANQGSEA. The CDR3 is 17 amino acids.

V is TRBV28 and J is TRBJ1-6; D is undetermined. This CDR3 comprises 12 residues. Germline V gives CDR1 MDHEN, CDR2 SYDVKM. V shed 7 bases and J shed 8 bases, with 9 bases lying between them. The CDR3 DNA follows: TGTGCCAGCAAACACGTTGATTCACCCCTCCACTTT. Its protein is CASKHVDSPLHF.

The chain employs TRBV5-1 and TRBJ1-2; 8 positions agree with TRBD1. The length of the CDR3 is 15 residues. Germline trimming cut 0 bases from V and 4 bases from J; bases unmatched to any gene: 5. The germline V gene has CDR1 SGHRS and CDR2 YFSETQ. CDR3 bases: TGCGCCAGCAGCTTGGCAACAGGGGGTTCCTATGGCTACACCTTC. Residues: CASSLATGGSYGYTF.

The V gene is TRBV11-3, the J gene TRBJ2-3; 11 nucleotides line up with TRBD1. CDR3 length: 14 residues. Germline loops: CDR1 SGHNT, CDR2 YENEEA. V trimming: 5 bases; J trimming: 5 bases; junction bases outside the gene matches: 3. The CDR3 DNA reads TGTGCCAGCAGCAAGGGACAGGGGGTAGATACGCAGTATTTT. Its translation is CASSKGQGVDTQYF. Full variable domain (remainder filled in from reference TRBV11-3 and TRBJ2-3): EAGVVQSPRYKIIEKKQPVAFWCNPISGHNTLYWYLQNLGQGPELLIRYENEEAVDDSQLPKDRFSAERLKGVDSTLKIQPAELGDSAVYLCASSKGQGVDTQYFGPGTRLTVL.

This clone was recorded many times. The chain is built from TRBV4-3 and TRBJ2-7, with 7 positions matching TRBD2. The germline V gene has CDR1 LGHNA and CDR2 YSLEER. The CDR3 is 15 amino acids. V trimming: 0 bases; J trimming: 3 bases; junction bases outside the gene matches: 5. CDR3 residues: CASSQDQRGSYEQYF. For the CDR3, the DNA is TGCGCCAGCAGCCAAGATCAGCGGGGCAGCTACGAGCAGTACTTC.

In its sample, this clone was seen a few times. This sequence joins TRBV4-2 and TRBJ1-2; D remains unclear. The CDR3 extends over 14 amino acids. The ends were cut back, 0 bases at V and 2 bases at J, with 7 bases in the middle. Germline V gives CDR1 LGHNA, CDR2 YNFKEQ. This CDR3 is CASSQDPGNYGYTF. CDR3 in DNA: TGTGCCAGCAGCCAAGATCCGGGGAACTATGGCTACACCTTC.

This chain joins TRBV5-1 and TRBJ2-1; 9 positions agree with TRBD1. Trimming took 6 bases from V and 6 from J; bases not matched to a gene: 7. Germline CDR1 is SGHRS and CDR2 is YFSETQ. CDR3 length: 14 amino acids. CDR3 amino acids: CASKAGTGSNEQFF. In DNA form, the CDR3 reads TGCGCCAGCAAAGCCGGGACAGGGAGCAATGAGCAGTTCTTC.

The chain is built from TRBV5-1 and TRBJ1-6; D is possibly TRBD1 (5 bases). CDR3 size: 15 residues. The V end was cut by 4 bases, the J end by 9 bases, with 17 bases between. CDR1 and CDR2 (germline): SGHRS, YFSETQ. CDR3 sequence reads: CASSLDTTRASPLHF. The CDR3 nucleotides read TGCGCCAGCAGCCTGGATACCACCAGGGCTTCACCCCTCCACTTT.

This chain's CDR3 is CASSPGLEKNEQYF. The CDR3 nucleotides read TGTGCCAGCAGCCCGGGACTAGAGAAGAACGAGCAGTACTTC. This chain connects TRBV5-6 to TRBJ2-7; 8 positions agree with TRBD2. The CDR3 is 14 amino acids. J was trimmed by 5 bases and V by 4 bases; bases with no gene match: 8. CDR1 is SGHDT, CDR2 YYEEEE, per germline.

CDR3 sequence reads: CASMMGQGNNSPLHF. The CDR3 DNA follows: TGTGCCAGCATGATGGGACAGGGCAATAATTCACCCCTCCACTTT. The V gene is TRBV2, the J gene TRBJ1-6, with 9 bases aligning to TRBD1. Per germline, CDR1 SNHLY and CDR2 FYNNEI. The CDR3 length is 15 residues. Trimming cost V 7 bases and J 5 bases; bases outside gene matches: 6.

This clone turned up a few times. CDR3 nucleotides: TGTGCCAGCCGAAAGGACAGGGGGTCCTACGAGCAGTACTTC. Translated, it gives CASRKDRGSYEQYF. The gene calls are TRBV5-4 and TRBJ2-7; 10 bases agree with TRBD1. Germline V CDR1 and CDR2: SGHNT, YYREEE (reference sequence). This CDR3 contains 14 residues. The V gene end was trimmed by 7 bases and the J gene end by 1 base; junction bases not matched to a gene: 5.

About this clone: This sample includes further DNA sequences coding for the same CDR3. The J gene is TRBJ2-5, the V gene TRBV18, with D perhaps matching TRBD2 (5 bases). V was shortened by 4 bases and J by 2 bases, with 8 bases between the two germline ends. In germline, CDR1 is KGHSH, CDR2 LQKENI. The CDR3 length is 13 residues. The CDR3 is CASSRSGQETQYF. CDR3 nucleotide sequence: TGTGCCAGCTCACGCTCGGGGCAAGAGACCCAGTACTTC.

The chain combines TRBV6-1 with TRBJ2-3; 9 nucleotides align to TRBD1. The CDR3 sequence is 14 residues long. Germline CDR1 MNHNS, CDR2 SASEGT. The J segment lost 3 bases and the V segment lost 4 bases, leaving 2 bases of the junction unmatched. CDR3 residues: CASSGTGETDTQYF. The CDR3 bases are TGTGCCAGCAGTGGGACAGGGGAAACAGATACGCAGTATTTT.

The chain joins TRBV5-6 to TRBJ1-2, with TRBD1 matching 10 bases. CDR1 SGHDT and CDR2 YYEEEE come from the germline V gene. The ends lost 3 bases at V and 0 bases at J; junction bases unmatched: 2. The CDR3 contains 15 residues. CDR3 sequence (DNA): TGTGCCAGCAGCTGGACAGGGGGGCCTAACTATGGCTACACCTTC. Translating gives CASSWTGGPNYGYTF.

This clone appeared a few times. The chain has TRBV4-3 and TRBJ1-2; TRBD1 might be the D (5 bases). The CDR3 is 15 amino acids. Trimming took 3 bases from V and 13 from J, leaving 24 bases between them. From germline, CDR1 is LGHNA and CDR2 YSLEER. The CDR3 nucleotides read TGCGCCAGCAGCCAGCAGGGTCCCTTACGACCTACTTTCACCTTC. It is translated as CASSQQGPLRPTFTF.